Below are 6 T cell receptor beta chains sequenced from a single sample in a study of blood T cell repertoires in COVID-19. Assay used: immunoSEQ multiplex PCR; TCRdb lists only in-frame clones, some missing. The sample includes 150,000 to 200,000 clones, roughly four fifths of them seen just once. The specimen was peripheral blood. The receptors shown here come from a human donor with acute or convalescent COVID-19. The donor label of this sample is uncertain.

The chain employs TRBV5-8 and TRBJ2-1, with 16 bases aligning to TRBD2. The CDR3 runs to 16 residues. Germline trimming cut 4 bases from V and 8 bases from J; bases unmatched to any gene: 6. Germline CDR1 and CDR2: SGHTS and YDEGEE. CDR3 DNA: TGTGCCAGCAGCCTAGGGACTAGCGGGGGGGCCCATGAGCAGTTCTTC. Protein product: CASSLGTSGGAHEQFF.

J is TRBJ2-1 and V is TRBV3-1 (or the pseudogene TRBV3-2); D perhaps matches TRBD1 (6 bases). Trimming pared 4 bases from V and 6 bases from J, leaving 7 bases between. From germline, CDR1 is LGHDT and CDR2 YNNKEL (reference sequence). There are 12 residues in the CDR3. The CDR3 bases are TGTGCCAGCAGCCGGGACATCAATGAGCAGTTCTTC. This translates into CASSRDINEQFF.

The V and J genes are TRBV27 and TRBJ2-7; TRBD1 agrees at 9 bases. Germline CDR1 reads MNHEY; CDR2 reads SMNVEV (reference sequence). V dropped 0 bases and J dropped 1; count of bases not matched to a gene: 1. There are 15 residues in the CDR3. The CDR3 DNA follows: TGTGCCAGCAGTTTATCGGGACAGGGTTCCTACGAGCAGTACTTC. Its protein is CASSLSGQGSYEQYF.

V gene TRBV28 combines with J gene TRBJ2-1; 9 bases line up with TRBD2. The CDR3 has 15 amino acids. CDR1 and CDR2 from the germline V gene are MDHEN and SYDVKM. V dropped 5 bases and J dropped 4; count of bases not matched to a gene: 6. CDR3 in amino acids: CASSVPGLAYNEQFF. CDR3 in DNA: TGTGCCAGCAGTGTCCCGGGACTAGCTTACAATGAGCAGTTCTTC.

The chain has TRBV2 and TRBJ1-2; a possible D gene is TRBD1 (6 bases). This CDR3 is 13 amino acids long. The germline CDR1 and CDR2 sequences are SNHLY and FYNNEI. The V gene lost 6 bases and the J gene lost 5 bases, with 13 bases spanning the gap. In nucleotides, the CDR3 is TGTGCCAGCAGACACAGGGTCCAGTATGGCTACACCTTC. This sequence encodes CASRHRVQYGYTF.

This chain uses TRBV6-8 with TRBJ2-1; TRBD2 matches 8 bases. Trimming at V came to 3 bases and at J to 12 bases, leaving 10 bases not matched to a gene. The CDR3 totals 14 residues. Germline V CDR1 and CDR2: MNHGY, SAAAGT. The CDR3 loop reads CASSYAGGLLSQFF. The CDR3, as DNA: TGTGCCAGCAGTTATGCGGGGGGCCTACTCTCGCAGTTCTTC.